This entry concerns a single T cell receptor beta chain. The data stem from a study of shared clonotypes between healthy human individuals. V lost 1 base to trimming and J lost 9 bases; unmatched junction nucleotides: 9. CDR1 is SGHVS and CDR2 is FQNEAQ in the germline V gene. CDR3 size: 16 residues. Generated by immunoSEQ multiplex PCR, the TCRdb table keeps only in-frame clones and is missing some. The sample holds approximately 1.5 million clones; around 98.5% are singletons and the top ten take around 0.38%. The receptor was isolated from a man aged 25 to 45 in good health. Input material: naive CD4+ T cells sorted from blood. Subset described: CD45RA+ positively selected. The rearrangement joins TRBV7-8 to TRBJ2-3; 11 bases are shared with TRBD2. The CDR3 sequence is CASSLVGQLAGGTQYF. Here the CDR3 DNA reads TGTGCCAGCAGCTTAGTCGGACAGTTAGCGGGAGGGACGCAGTATTTT.